This T cell receptor beta chain was captured in a study of T cells in Graves' hyperthyroidism and ophthalmopathy. Germline V gives CDR1 SGHTA, CDR2 FQGNSA. V lost 6 bases to trimming and J lost 0 bases, with 9 bases between them. CDR3 length equals 14 residues. General study findings and limits: Blood also contained most expanded thyroid clonotypes above 0.001.

Amplified regions were TCR beta CDR3 sequences from RNA transcripts. HTBI primers were used for first-round RT-PCR of the TCR CDR3. From the multiplex PCR reads, TCRdb called clonotypes with MiXCR, one entry per CDR3 protein. The table shows 540,000 or so distinct CDR3 sequences, with approximately 15% occurring only once. This clonotype occurred many times. Its antigen is undetermined. Any patient presenting with uncontrolled infection, other autoimmune disease, pregnancy or lactation was left out. The chain has TRBV7-2 and TRBJ2-4, with D maybe TRBD1 (6 bases). The clonotype was recovered from a woman under 40 with Graves' hyperthyroidism. Specimen: blood. CDR3 in DNA: TGTGCCAGCAGACAGGGAGTAGCCAAAAACATTCAGTACTTC. This translates into CASRQGVAKNIQYF.